This T cell receptor (beta chain) originates from a study of shared clonotypes between healthy human individuals. Study results and limitations: Researchers found naive subsets generally carried larger estimated richness than memory subsets. Investigators expected sequencing depth to affect clonotype sharing among donors.

As to this clone: Its antigen is not identified.

The study drew its donors from healthy HIV-negative adults without recent acute infections or vaccinations. The CDR3 runs to 16 residues. Trimming pared 1 base from V and 7 bases from J, leaving 20 bases between. Per the germline V gene, CDR1 is SGHTA and CDR2 is FQGNSA. Per the study methods: Junction-only sequences produced by ImmunoSEQ had no quality scores, so filtering differed. Some clones are missing from TCRdb's copy, which holds only in-frame ones; the method was immunoSEQ multiplex PCR. The V and J calls and clone size were taken over from that table, and D and trimming were inferred from the DNA. The data show about 1 million clones, with roughly 70% seen just once and over 1.3% held by the top ten.

The sample comprised memory CD4+ T cells sorted from blood. Subset: CD45RA-negative fraction. This chain connects TRBV7-2 to TRBJ2-7; a weak D match, TRBD1 (6 bases). This clonotype was sampled from a man younger than 35 in good health. The CDR3 DNA is TGTGCCAGCAGCTTAGTTGGTCCACAGGGCAGTAGGGAGCAGTACTTC. This sequence encodes CASSLVGPQGSREQYF.